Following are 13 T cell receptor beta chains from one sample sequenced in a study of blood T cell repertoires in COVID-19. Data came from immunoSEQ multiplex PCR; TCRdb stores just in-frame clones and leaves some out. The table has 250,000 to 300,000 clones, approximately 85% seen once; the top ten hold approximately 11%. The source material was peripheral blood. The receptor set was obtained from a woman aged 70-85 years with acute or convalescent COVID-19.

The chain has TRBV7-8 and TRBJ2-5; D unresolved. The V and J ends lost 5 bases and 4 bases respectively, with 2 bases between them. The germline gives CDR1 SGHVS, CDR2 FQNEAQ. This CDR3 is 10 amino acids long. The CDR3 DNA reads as TGTGCCAGCAGCCTAGAGACCCAGTACTTC. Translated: CASSLETQYF.

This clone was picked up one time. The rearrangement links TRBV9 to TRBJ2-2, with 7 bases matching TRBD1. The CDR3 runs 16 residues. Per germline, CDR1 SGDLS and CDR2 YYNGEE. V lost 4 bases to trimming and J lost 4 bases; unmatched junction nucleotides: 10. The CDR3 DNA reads TGTGCCAGCAGCCAAGGGGGCAGGGCGAGCACCGGGGAGCTGTTTTTT. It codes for CASSQGGRASTGELFF.

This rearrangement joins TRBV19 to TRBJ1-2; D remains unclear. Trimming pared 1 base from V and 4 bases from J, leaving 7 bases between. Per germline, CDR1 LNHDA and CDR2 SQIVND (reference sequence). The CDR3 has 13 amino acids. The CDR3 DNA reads TGTGCCAGTAGTATAGTAGCGGGCTATGGCTACACCTTC. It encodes CASSIVAGYGYTF.

CDR3 loop: CASSVSINTEAFF. In DNA, the CDR3 is TGTGCCAGCAGTGTAAGCATTAACACTGAAGCTTTCTTT. The chain uses TRBV6-4 and TRBJ1-1; no clear D. There are 13 residues in the CDR3. Germline V gene lookup returns CDR1 MRHNA and CDR2 SNTAGT. V lost 4 bases to trimming and J lost 2 bases, with 8 bases between them.

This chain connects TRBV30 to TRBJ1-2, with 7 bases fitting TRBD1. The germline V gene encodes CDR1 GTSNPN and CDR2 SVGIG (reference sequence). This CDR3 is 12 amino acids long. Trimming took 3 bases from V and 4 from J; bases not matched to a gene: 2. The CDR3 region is CAWSRTGYGYTF. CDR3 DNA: TGTGCCTGGAGCCGGACAGGCTATGGCTACACCTTC.

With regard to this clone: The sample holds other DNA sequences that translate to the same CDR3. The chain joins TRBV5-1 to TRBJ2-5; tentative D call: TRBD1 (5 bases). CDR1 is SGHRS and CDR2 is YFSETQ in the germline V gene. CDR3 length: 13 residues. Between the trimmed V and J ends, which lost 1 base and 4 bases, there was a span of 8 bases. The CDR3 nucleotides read TGCGCCAGCAGCTTGTCAGGGCGAGAGACCCAGTACTTC. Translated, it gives CASSLSGRETQYF. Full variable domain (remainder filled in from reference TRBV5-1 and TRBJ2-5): KAGVTQTPRYLIKTRGQQVTLSCSPISGHRSVSWYQQTPGQGLQFLFEYFSETQRNKGNFPGRFSGRQFSNSRSEMNVSTLELGDSALYLCASSLSGRETQYFGPGTRLLVL.

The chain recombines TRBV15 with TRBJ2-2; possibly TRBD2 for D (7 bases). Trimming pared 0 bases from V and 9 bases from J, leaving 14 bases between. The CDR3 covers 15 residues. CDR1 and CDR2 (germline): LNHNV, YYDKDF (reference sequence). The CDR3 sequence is CATSRENGGLRELFF. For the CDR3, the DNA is TGTGCCACCAGCAGAGAAAACGGGGGGCTGAGGGAGCTGTTTTTT.

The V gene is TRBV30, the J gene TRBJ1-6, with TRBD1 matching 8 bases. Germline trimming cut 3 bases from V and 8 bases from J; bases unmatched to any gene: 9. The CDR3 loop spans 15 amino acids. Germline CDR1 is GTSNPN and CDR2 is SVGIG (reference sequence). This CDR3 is CAWSLGQGADSPLHF. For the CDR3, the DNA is TGTGCCTGGAGCCTCGGACAGGGCGCCGATTCACCCCTCCACTTT.

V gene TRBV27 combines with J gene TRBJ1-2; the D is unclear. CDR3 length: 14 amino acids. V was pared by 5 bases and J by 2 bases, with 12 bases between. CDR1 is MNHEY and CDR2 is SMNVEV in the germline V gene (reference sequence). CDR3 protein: CASSPSGLNYGYTF. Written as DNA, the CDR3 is TGTGCCAGCAGTCCAAGCGGATTGAACTATGGCTACACCTTC.

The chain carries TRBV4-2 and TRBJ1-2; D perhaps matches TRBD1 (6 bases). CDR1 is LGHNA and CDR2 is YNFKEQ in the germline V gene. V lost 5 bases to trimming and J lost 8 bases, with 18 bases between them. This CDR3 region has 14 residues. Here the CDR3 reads CASSSQGQVGGYTF. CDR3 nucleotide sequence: TGTGCCAGCAGCTCCCAGGGGCAGGTAGGGGGCTACACCTTC.

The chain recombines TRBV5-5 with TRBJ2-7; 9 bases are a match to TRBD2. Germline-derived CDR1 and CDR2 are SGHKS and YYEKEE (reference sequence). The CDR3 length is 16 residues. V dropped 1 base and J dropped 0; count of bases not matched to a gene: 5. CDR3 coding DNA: TGTGCCAGCAGCTTGCCTAGCGGGGCTAGCTCCTACGAGCAGTACTTC. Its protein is CASSLPSGASSYEQYF.

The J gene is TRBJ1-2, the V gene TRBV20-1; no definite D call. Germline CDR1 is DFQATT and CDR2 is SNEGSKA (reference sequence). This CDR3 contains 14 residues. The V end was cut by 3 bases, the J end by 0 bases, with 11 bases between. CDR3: CSASASGTNYGYTF. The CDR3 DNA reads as TGCAGTGCTAGTGCCTCGGGGACTAACTATGGCTACACCTTC.

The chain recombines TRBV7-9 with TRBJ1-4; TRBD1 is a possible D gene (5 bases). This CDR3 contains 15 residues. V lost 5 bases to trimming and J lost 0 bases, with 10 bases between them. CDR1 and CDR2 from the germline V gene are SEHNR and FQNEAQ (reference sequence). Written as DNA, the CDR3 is TGTGCCAGCAGCCTGACAGTTGCAACTAATGAAAAACTGTTTTTT. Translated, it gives CASSLTVATNEKLFF.